What follows are 16 T cell receptor beta chains derived from one specimen sequenced in a study of OX40 agonist ivuxolimab in advanced cancers. Measured with immunoSEQ multiplex PCR; TCRdb has only the in-frame clones, and not every one. The sample includes fewer than 85,000 clones, around 85% seen only once; the top ten take under 2.5%. The material was CD4+ or CD8+ T cells sorted from blood, obtained in a trial of the OX40 agonist ivuxolimab. These receptors came from an adult with an advanced solid tumor such as melanoma, head and neck, liver or kidney cancer.

V gene TRBV19 combines with J gene TRBJ2-2; D might be TRBD2 (5 bases). This CDR3 comprises 16 residues. V was shortened by 3 bases and J by 0 bases, with 11 bases between the two germline ends. The V gene's germline CDR1 is LNHDA and CDR2 SQIVND (reference sequence). The CDR3 is CASSISGWSNTGELFF. The CDR3 DNA follows: TGTGCCAGTAGTATCTCGGGGTGGTCGAACACCGGGGAGCTGTTTTTT.

V usage is TRBV11-1 and J usage is TRBJ1-1, with 7 bases fitting TRBD1. The CDR3 runs to 14 residues. From germline, CDR1 is SGHAT and CDR2 FQDESV (reference sequence). The V and J ends lost 0 bases and 2 bases, in that order; junction bases with no gene match: 0. The CDR3 sequence is CASSLAGGNTEAFF. Here the CDR3 DNA reads TGTGCCAGCAGCTTAGCAGGGGGCAACACTGAAGCTTTCTTT.

This chain links TRBV7-6 with TRBJ2-5; D may be TRBD2 (6 bases). Germline-derived CDR1 and CDR2 are SGHVS and FNYEAQ. This CDR3 region has 14 residues. Trimming pared 3 bases from V and 8 bases from J, leaving 16 bases between. CDR3 coding DNA: TGTGCCAGCAGCTTCCCGGGAGCCGGGCAAACCCAGTACTTC. Translated, it gives CASSFPGAGQTQYF. Drawing the rest from reference TRBV7-6 and TRBJ2-5, the complete variable domain is GAGVSQSPRYKVTKRGQDVALRCDPISGHVSLYWYRQALGQGPEFLTYFNYEAQQDKSGLPNDRFSAERPEGSISTLTIQRTEQRDSAMYRCASSFPGAGQTQYFGPGTRLLVL.

The V gene is TRBV19, the J gene TRBJ2-3; 7 bases agree with TRBD2. J lost 1 base, V lost 6 bases, and 7 bases had no gene match. The CDR3 sequence is 15 residues long. Per the germline V gene, CDR1 is LNHDA and CDR2 is SQIVND (reference sequence). The CDR3 region is CASRVGGSGTDTQYF. As DNA, the CDR3 is TGTGCCAGTAGAGTTGGCGGGAGCGGCACAGATACGCAGTATTTT.

The chain carries TRBV7-3 and TRBJ2-2; D gene ambiguous. Germline CDR1 is SGHTA and CDR2 is FQGTGA. V dropped 1 base and J dropped 11 bases, with 17 bases sitting between them. This CDR3 is 15 amino acids long. In nucleotides, the CDR3 is TGTGCCAGCAGCTTAATTAAAATCCTGGAGACCGAGCTGTTTTTT. Translated, it gives CASSLIKILETELFF.

V and J are TRBV6-5 and TRBJ2-2; D uncertain. CDR1 and CDR2 (germline): MNHEY, SVGAGI. This CDR3 spans 12 amino acids. The V end lost 3 bases, the J end lost 8 bases, and 7 bases lay between the germline ends. The CDR3 reads CASSYLLGELFF. The CDR3 DNA follows: TGTGCCAGCAGTTATCTGTTAGGGGAGCTGTTTTTT.

The chain has TRBV30 and TRBJ1-6; 9 nucleotides match TRBD1. The CDR3 length is 15 residues. Losses at the gene ends were 4 bases for V and 8 bases for J; bases not matched to a gene: 9. CDR1 is GTSNPN, CDR2 SVGIG, per germline (reference sequence). CDR3 protein: CAWKYRDRAYSPLHF. Here the CDR3 DNA reads TGTGCCTGGAAGTACCGGGACAGGGCTTATTCACCCCTCCACTTT. Looking up the rest from reference TRBV30 and TRBJ1-6 gives the full variable domain: SQTIHQWPATLVQPVGSPLSLECTVEGTSNPNLYWYRQAAGRGLQLLFYSVGIGQISSEVPQNLSASRPQDRQFILSSKKLLLSDSGFYLCAWKYRDRAYSPLHFGNGTRLTVT.

The chain carries TRBV18 and TRBJ2-5, with TRBD1 matching 7 bases. Losses at the gene ends were 4 bases for V and 2 bases for J; bases not matched to a gene: 1. There are 13 residues in the CDR3. CDR1 is KGHSH and CDR2 is LQKENI in the germline V gene. The CDR3 reads CASSLGQQETQYF. CDR3 nucleotide sequence: TGTGCCAGCTCACTGGGACAGCAAGAGACCCAGTACTTC.

The gene calls are TRBV9 and TRBJ2-1, with D unclear. Trimming removed 0 bases at V and 7 bases at J, with 8 bases between. The CDR3 is 13 residues long. Germline CDR1 reads SGDLS; CDR2 reads YYNGEE. The CDR3 region has the DNA TGTGCCAGCAGCGTAGTAGGGTCTAATGAGCAGTTCTTC. Translated: CASSVVGSNEQFF.

This clone appeared a few times. The rearrangement uses TRBV6-1 and TRBJ2-7; D unresolved. Germline lookup yields CDR1 MNHNS and CDR2 SASEGT. The CDR3 length is 10 residues. V lost 4 bases and J 4 bases, leaving 2 bases between the germline ends. The CDR3 DNA reads as TGTGCCAGCAGTGTGTACGAGCAGTACTTC. It codes for CASSVYEQYF.

This chain links TRBV5-1 with TRBJ1-4; TRBD1 is a possible D gene (6 bases). This CDR3 is 14 amino acids long. Germline loops: CDR1 SGHRS, CDR2 YFSETQ. V dropped 4 bases and J dropped 7 bases, with 14 bases sitting between them. CDR3 loop: CASSQGRGGEKLFF. Written as DNA, the CDR3 is TGCGCCAGCAGCCAGGGGAGGGGAGGTGAAAAACTGTTTTTT.

The V and J genes are TRBV11-2 and TRBJ2-1, with 8 bases fitting TRBD2. Trimming removed 4 bases from V and 6 bases from J; junction bases left unmatched: 8. There are 15 residues in the CDR3. Germline-derived CDR1 and CDR2 are SGHAT and FQNNGV. The CDR3 loop is CASSSIPLAGNEQFF. The CDR3 DNA reads as TGTGCCAGCAGCTCTATACCCCTAGCGGGCAATGAGCAGTTCTTC.

The chain joins TRBV28 to TRBJ2-1; 7 nucleotides match TRBD2. This CDR3 is built from 14 residues. CDR1 MDHEN and CDR2 SYDVKM come from the germline V gene. J lost 12 bases, V lost 3 bases, and 11 bases had no gene match. This CDR3 is CASSLGGRRGVQFF. CDR3 nucleotide sequence: TGTGCCAGCAGTTTGGGAGGGAGGCGAGGGGTGCAGTTCTTC.

V usage is TRBV6-1 and J usage is TRBJ1-3; D gene ambiguous. V was clipped by 3 bases and J by 0 bases, with 9 bases between them. CDR1 is MNHNS and CDR2 is SASEGT in the germline V gene. The CDR3 loop spans 15 amino acids. CDR3 DNA: TGTGCCAGCAGTGACTTTGCCTACTCTGGAAACACCATATATTTT. As protein: CASSDFAYSGNTIYF.

The chain combines TRBV7-2 with TRBJ2-1; D unclear. CDR3 size: 13 residues. Germline V gives CDR1 SGHTA, CDR2 FQGNSA. Trimming pared 3 bases from V and 4 bases from J, leaving 7 bases between. CDR3 DNA: TGTGCCAGCAGCTTGAGACGGTACAATGAGCAGTTCTTC. Its translation: CASSLRRYNEQFF. Drawing the rest from reference TRBV7-2 and TRBJ2-1, the complete variable domain is GAGVSQSPSNKVTEKGKDVELRCDPISGHTALYWYRQSLGQGLEFLIYFQGNSAPDKSGLPSDRFSAERTGGSVSTLTIQRTQQEDSAVYLCASSLRRYNEQFFGPGTRLTVL.

The chain carries TRBV6-6 and TRBJ1-5; D is possibly TRBD1 (6 bases). The CDR3 loop spans 15 amino acids. CDR1 and CDR2 (germline): MNHNY, SVGAGI (reference sequence). The V and J ends lost 2 bases and 4 bases respectively, with 12 bases between them. This CDR3 reads CASSYLRGENQPQHF. The CDR3 DNA reads TGTGCCAGCAGTTACCTCAGGGGAGAGAATCAGCCCCAGCATTTT.